The clone carrying this T cell receptor (beta chain) appeared many times. Described time point: pre-sensitization, week 0. Treatment described: therapeutic diphenylcyclopropenone sensitization with weekly scalp DPC. Prior to application of each patch test, blood was drawn. The study enrolled 18 to 70-year-old alopecia patients suitable for DPC. Authors' analysis steps: A per-sample median of about 95,000 TCRs was observed, with counts ranging from roughly 20,000 to 700,000. MiXCR was run by TCRdb on the RACE reads, yielding one entry per CDR3 protein. None of the V and J calls come from the authors' own analysis; TCRdb made them. The sample lists about 68,000 distinct CDR3 sequences; 9.5% to 13% were seen once. This sample is part of a study of human T cells and chemical hapten exposure. Across the whole study: Sensitizing treatment utilized 2% DPC over a roughly 2 cm by roughly 2 cm portion of upper inner arm skin.

The germline V and J ends were trimmed by 5 bases and 3 bases, with 17 bases remaining between them. CDR3 length equals 15 residues. Germline V gene data show CDR1 as SGHTA and CDR2 as FQGTGA. This material consisted of whole blood, taken in connection with sensitization to the hapten diphenylcyclopropenone (DPC). The TCR comes from a woman aged 50 to 60 with alopecia areata. Some clones in this sample may be carry-over from other donors' samples. This chain uses TRBV7-3 with TRBJ2-7; D may match TRBD1 or TRBD2 (6 bases each). CDR3 in amino acids: CASSNVGGEVYEQYF. The CDR3 DNA reads as TGTGCCAGCAGCAATGTGGGGGGCGAAGTCTACGAGCAGTACTTC.